These T cell receptor beta chains were read from a single sample in a study of cytomegalovirus exposure and HLA in healthy donors. Clones were sequenced by immunoSEQ multiplex PCR, and TCRdb holds only the in-frame ones, with some missing. The repertoire holds some 200,000 clones, with 83% as singletons. The sequenced sample was PBMCs. Receptor source: a girl aged 10-17 years in good health and CMV-seronegative. Both conserved end residues are part of each CDR3. The order of the fields is J gene, clone size, V gene, D gene, CDR3 DNA, CDR3 protein. D genes are given only for firm matches. Expanded clones get a size class; other rows say once, few or many, or leave the size out.

TRBJ2-7,few,TRBV6-1,-,TGTGCCAGCAGTGAATACGGGGTGGGAGGTAGCTACGAGCAGTACTTC,CASSEYGVGGSYEQYF
TRBJ2-5,-,TRBV6-5,TRBD2,TGTGCCAGCAGGACTAGCGGGAGGTACGGGACCCAGTACTTC,CASRTSGRYGTQYF
TRBJ1-1,few,TRBV10-3,TRBD1,TGTGCCAGCGCCGAACAGGGGTGGGAAGCTTTCTTT,CASAEQGWEAFF
TRBJ2-7,-,TRBV28,TRBD1,TGTGCCAGCAAACAGGGGCGCGCATCCTACGAGCAGTACTTC,CASKQGRASYEQYF
TRBJ2-5,-,TRBV5-8,TRBD2,TGTGCCAGCAGCTCCGGGGTAGCGGGTACCTCCGGGGAGACCCAGTACTTC,CASSSGVAGTSGETQYF
TRBJ2-7,-,TRBV4-1,TRBD1,TGCGCCAGCAGCCAAGGACAGGGAACCTACGAGCAGTACTTC,CASSQGQGTYEQYF
TRBJ2-7,-,TRBV4-2,-,TGTGCCAGCAGCCAAGAGTCCCAGGGGTCTACCTACGAGCAGTACTTC,CASSQESQGSTYEQYF
TRBJ2-3,-,TRBV6-5,-,TGTGCCAGCCGGGACTTTAGCACAGATACGCAGTATTTT,CASRDFSTDTQYF
TRBJ2-7,-,TRBV11-3,-,TGTGCCAGCAGCTTAGGGGAGATCTACGAGCAGTACTTC,CASSLGEIYEQYF
TRBJ1-2,-,TRBV5-7,TRBD1,TGTGCCAGCAGCATCTTAACAGGGGCCCGAAACTATGGCTACACCTTC,CASSILTGARNYGYTF